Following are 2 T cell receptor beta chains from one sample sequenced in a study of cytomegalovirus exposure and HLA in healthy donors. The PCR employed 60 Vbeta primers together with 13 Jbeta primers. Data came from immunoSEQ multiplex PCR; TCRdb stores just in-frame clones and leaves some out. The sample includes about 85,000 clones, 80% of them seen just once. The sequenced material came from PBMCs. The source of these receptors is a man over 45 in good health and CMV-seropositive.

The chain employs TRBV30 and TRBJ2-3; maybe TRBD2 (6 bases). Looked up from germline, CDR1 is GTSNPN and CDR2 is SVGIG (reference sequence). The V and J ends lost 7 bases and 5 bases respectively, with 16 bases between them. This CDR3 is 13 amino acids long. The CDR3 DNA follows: TGTGCCTCTTCTTCGGGGGTAGAAGATACGCAGTATTTT. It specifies CASSSGVEDTQYF.

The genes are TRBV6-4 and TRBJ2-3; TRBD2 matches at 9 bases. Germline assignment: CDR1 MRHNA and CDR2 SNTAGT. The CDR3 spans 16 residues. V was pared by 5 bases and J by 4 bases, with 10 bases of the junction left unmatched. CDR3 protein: CASSLSGSFFPDTQYF. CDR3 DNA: TGTGCCAGCAGTCTTAGCGGGAGTTTTTTTCCAGATACGCAGTATTTT.